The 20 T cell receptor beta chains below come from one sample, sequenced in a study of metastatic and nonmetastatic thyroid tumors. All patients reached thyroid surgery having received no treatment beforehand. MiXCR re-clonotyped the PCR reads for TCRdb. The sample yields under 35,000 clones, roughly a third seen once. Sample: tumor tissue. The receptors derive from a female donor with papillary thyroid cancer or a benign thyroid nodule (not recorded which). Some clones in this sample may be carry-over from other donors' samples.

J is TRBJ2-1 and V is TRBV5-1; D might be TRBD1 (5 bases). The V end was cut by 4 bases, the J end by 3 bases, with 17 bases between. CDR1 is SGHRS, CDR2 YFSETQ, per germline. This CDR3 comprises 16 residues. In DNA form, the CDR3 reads TGCGCCAGCAGCCCCGCCGCCAGGGCCCACTACAATGAGCAGTTCTTC. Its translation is CASSPAARAHYNEQFF.

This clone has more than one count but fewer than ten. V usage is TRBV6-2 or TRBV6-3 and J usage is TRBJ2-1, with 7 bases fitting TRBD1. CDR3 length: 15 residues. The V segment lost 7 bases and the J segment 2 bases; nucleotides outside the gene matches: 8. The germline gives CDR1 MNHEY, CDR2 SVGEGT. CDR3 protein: CASIKDQGAYNEQFF. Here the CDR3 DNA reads TGTGCCAGCATTAAGGACCAGGGGGCCTACAATGAGCAGTTCTTC.

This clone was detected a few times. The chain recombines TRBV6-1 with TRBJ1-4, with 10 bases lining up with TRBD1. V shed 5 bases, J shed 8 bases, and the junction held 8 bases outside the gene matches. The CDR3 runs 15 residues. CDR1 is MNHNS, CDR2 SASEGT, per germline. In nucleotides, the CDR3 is TGTGCCAGCAGTCCCGGGGGGACAGGGGCAGAAAAACTGTTTTTT. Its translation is CASSPGGTGAEKLFF.

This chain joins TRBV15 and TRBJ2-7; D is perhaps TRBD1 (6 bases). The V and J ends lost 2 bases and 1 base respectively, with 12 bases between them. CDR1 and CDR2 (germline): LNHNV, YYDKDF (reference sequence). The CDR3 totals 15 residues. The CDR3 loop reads CATSRLSQGSYEQYF. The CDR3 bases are TGTGCCACCAGCAGACTTTCACAGGGATCCTACGAGCAGTACTTC.

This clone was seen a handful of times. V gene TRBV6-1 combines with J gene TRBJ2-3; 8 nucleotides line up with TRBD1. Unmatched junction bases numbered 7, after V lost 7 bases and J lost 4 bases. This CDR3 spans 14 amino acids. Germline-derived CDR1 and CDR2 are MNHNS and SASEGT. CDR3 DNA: TGTGCCAGCACCTCGGACAGGGAGGCAGATACGCAGTATTTT. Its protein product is CASTSDREADTQYF.

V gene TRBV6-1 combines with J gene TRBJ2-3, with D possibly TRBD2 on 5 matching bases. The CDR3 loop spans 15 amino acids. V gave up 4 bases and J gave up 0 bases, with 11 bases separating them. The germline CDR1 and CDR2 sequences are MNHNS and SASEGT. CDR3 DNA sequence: TGTGCCAGCAGTGGGTTTAGCGTTAGCACAGATACGCAGTATTTT. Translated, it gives CASSGFSVSTDTQYF.

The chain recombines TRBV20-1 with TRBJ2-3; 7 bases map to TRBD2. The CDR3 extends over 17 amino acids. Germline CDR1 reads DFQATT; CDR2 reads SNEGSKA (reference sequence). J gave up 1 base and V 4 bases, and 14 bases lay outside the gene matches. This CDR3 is CSANVLAGDMGTDTQYF. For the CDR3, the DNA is TGCAGTGCTAATGTACTTGCGGGAGATATGGGCACAGATACGCAGTATTTT.

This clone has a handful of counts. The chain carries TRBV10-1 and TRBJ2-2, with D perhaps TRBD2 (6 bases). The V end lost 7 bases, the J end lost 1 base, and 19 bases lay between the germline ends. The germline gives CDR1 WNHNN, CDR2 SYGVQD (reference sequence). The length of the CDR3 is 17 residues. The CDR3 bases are TGCGCCAGCACCGGAACTATAGGTAGCGGGAACACCGGGGAGCTGTTTTTT. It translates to CASTGTIGSGNTGELFF.

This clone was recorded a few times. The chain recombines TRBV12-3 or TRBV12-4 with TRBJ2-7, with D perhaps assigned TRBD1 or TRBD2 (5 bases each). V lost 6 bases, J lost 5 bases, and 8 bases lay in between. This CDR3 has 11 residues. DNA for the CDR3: TGTGCCAGCAGGGGGGTTGACGAGCAGTACTTC. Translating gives CASRGVDEQYF.

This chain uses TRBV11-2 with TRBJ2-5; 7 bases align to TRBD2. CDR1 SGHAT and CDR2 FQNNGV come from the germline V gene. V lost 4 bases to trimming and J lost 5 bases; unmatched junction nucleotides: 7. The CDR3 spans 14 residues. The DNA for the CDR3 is TGTGCCAGCAGCTCGGGGGGTGGCAGGGAGACCCAGTACTTC. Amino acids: CASSSGGGRETQYF.

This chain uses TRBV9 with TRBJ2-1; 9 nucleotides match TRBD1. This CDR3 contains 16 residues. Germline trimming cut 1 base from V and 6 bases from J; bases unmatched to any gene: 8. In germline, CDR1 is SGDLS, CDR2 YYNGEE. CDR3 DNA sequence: TGTGCCAGCAGCGTACGCTCCGGGACAGGGAGCAATGAGCAGTTCTTC. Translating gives CASSVRSGTGSNEQFF.

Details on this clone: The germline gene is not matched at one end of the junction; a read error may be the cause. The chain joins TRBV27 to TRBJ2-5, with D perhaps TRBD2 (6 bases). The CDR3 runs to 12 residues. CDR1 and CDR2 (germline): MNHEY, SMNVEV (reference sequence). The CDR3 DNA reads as TGTGCCAGCAGTTCCCCGACGGGAACGGGGGACTTC. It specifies CASSSPTGTGDF.

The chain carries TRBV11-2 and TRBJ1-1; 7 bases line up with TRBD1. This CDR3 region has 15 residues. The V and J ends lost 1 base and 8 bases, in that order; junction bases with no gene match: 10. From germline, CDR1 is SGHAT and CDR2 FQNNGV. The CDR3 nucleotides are TGTGCCAGCAGCTTAGTTAGGGGGCAATGGACCGAAGCTTTCTTT. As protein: CASSLVRGQWTEAFF.

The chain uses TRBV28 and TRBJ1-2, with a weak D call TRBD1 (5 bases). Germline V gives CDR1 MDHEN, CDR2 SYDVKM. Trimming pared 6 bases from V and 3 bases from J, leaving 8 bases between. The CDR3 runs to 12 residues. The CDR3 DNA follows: TGTGCCAGCAGCCGGGGCGACTATGGCTACACCTTC. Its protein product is CASSRGDYGYTF.

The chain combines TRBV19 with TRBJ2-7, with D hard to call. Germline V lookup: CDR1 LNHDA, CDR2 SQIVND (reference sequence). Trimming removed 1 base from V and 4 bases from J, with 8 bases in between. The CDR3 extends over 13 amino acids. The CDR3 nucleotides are TGTGCCAGTAGTATAGGGTTGTTGTACGAGCAGTACTTC. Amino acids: CASSIGLLYEQYF.

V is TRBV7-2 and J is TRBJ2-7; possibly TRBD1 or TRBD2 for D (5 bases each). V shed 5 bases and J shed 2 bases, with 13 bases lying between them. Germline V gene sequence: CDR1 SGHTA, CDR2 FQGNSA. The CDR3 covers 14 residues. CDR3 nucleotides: TGTGCCAGCAGCCCGGGACGGGCCGCCTACGAGCAGTACTTC. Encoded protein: CASSPGRAAYEQYF.

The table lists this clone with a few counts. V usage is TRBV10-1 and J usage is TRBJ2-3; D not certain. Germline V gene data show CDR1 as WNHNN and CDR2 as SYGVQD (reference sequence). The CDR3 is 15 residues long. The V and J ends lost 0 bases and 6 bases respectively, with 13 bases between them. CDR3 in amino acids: CASSESKQMMDTQYF. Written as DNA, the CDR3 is TGCGCCAGCAGTGAGTCTAAGCAAATGATGGATACGCAGTATTTT.

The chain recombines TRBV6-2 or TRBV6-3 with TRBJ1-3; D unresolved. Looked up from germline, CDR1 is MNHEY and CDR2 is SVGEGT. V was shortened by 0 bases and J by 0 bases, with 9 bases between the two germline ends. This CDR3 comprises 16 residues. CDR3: CASSYSYVDSGNTIYF. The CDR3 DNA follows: TGTGCCAGCAGTTACTCGTACGTGGACTCTGGAAACACCATATATTTT.

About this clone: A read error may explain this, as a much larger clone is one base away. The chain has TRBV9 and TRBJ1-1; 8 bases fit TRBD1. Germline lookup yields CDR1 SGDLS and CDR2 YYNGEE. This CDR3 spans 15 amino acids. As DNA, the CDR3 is TGTGTCAGCAGCGTAGGTGGGACAGGGAACACTGAAGCTTTCTTT. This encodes CVSSVGGTGNTEAFF.

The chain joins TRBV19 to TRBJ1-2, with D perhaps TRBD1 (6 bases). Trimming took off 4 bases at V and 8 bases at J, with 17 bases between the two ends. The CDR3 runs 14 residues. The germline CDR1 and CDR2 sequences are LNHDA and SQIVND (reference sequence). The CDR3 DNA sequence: TGTGCCAGTAGTAGGACGGGGGGCGTCGGAGGCTACACCTTC. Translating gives CASSRTGGVGGYTF.